This is a list of T cell receptor beta chains from one sample in a study of beta chain features in type 1 diabetes. Sequenced by immunoSEQ multiplex PCR; TCRdb stores in-frame clones only, minus some. The sample contains fewer than 250,000 clones, around 65% of which appear only once. The sequenced sample consisted of naive CD4+ T cells from blood. These receptors all come from a man aged 25 to 45 in good health. Each CDR3 is given with its conserved first and last residue. A D gene is named only where the DNA matches it firmly. The size field is filled for only some rows; it gives once, few, many or a size class.

CDR3 length	V gene	J gene	D gene	clone size	CDR3 DNA	CDR3 protein
14	TRBV30	TRBJ2-2	-	-	TGTGCCTGGAGTGTCCCCGGGTACACCGGGGAGCTGTTTTTT	CAWSVPGYTGELFF
15	TRBV10-3	TRBJ1-2	TRBD1	-	TGTGCCATCAGTGAGTTAGGGACAGCTAACTATGGCTACACCTTC	CAISELGTANYGYTF
14	TRBV9	TRBJ2-7	TRBD1	-	TGTGCCAGCAGCGCAGGACAGGCCGCCTACGAGCAGTACTTC	CASSAGQAAYEQYF
13	TRBV30	TRBJ1-6	TRBD1	-	TGTGCCTGGCGGGACAGGCTTAATTCACCCCTCCACTTT	CAWRDRLNSPLHF
14	TRBV14	TRBJ2-3	-	-	TGTGCCAGCAGCCAGACGCGGGCAATAGATACGCAGTATTTT	CASSQTRAIDTQYF
14	TRBV7-2	TRBJ2-3	TRBD2	-	TGTGCCAGCAGCCGCCCCCCGGTAGCGGGGGGGCAGTATTTT	CASSRPPVAGGQYF
12	TRBV28	TRBJ2-3	-	few	TGTGCCAGCAGCCCCCTAGTCGGTACGCAGTATTTT	CASSPLVGTQYF
14	TRBV5-4	TRBJ1-3	-	-	TGTGCCAGCAGAGGGGAACCCTCTGGAAACACCATATATTTT	CASRGEPSGNTIYF
11	TRBV25-1	TRBJ2-1	-	few	TGTGCCAGCAGGCTTACCAATGAGCAGTTCTTC	CASRLTNEQFF
13	TRBV29-1	TRBJ2-7	-	-	TGCAGCGTTTTTGGACAGCGAGCCTACGAGCAGTACTTC	CSVFGQRAYEQYF
15	TRBV2	TRBJ2-1	TRBD1	once	TGTGCCAGCAGTGTCGACAGGGGCTCCTACAATGAGCAGTTCTTC	CASSVDRGSYNEQFF
11	TRBV7-2	TRBJ2-3	-	-	TGTGCCAGCAGCTCATCATCGGGGCAGTATTTT	CASSSSSGQYF
13	TRBV29-1	TRBJ2-7	-	-	TGCAGCGTTGGGAAAGGCACCGCCTACGAGCAGTACTTC	CSVGKGTAYEQYF
13	TRBV30	TRBJ2-1	-	few	TGTGCCTGGGCCGCCGGGGCCCACAATGAGCAGTTCTTC	CAWAAGAHNEQFF
12	TRBV29-1	TRBJ1-1	-	-	TGCAGCGTCGACCGCCTGAACACTGAAGCTTTCTTT	CSVDRLNTEAFF
17	TRBV23-1	TRBJ1-4	-	-	TGCGCCAGCAGTCAAACACCCTCGCTTGCAACTAATGAAAAACTGTTTTTT	CASSQTPSLATNEKLFF
16	TRBV28	TRBJ2-1	TRBD2	-	TGTGCCAGCAGTTTAACTAGCGGGGGCCAGAGGAATGAGCAGTTCTTC	CASSLTSGGQRNEQFF
14	TRBV11-2	TRBJ2-3	-	once	TGTGCCAGCAGCTTAGTCCGGAATCCAGATACGCAGTATTTT	CASSLVRNPDTQYF
14	TRBV30	TRBJ2-1	-	-	TGTGCCTGGACCCGGGATTCTGTCAACAATGAGCAGTTCTTC	CAWTRDSVNNEQFF
13	TRBV23-1	TRBJ2-7	-	-	TGCGCCAGCAGCCCAGGCTTAGCGTACGAGCAGTACTTC	CASSPGLAYEQYF
15	TRBV12-2	TRBJ2-3	-	once	TGTGCAAGTCGCTTAGGCCTAGTATCTACAGATACGCAGTATTTT	CASRLGLVSTDTQYF
12	TRBV29-1	TRBJ1-1	-	-	TGCAGCGTCCAACCGATGAACACTGAAGCTTTCTTT	CSVQPMNTEAFF
15	TRBV2	TRBJ2-4	TRBD2	-	TGTGCCAGCAGTGAATGGGGGACTAGCGTAAACATTCAGTACTTC	CASSEWGTSVNIQYF
15	TRBV9	TRBJ2-5	-	-	TGTGCCAGCAGCTTACTCTGGACAGATCAAGAGACCCAGTACTTC	CASSLLWTDQETQYF
12	TRBV15	TRBJ2-4	TRBD1	-	TGTGCCACCAGGGGACAGGGGAGCATTCAGTACTTC	CATRGQGSIQYF
13	TRBV9	TRBJ1-1	-	-	TGTGCCAGCAGCGTAAGCGGGGACACTGAAGCTTTCTTT	CASSVSGDTEAFF
14	TRBV30	TRBJ2-7	-	-	TGTGCCTGGAGTGGGCTCATGTTGTTGGGCGAGCAGTACTTC	CAWSGLMLLGEQYF
14	TRBV29-1	TRBJ2-3	TRBD1	few	TGCAGCGTCGTGACAGGGAAGAAGACAGATACGCAGTATTTT	CSVVTGKKTDTQYF
14	TRBV9	TRBJ2-5	TRBD1	-	TGTGCCAGCAGCGCATCAGGGGGCCAAGAGACCCAGTACTTC	CASSASGGQETQYF
17	TRBV10-3	TRBJ2-5	TRBD2	-	TGTGCCATCAGTGAGTCGAGGGTAGCGGGCGGCCAAGAGACCCAGTACTTC	CAISESRVAGGQETQYF
16	TRBV5-6	TRBJ2-3	-	-	TGTGCCAGCAGCCAGCCCAGGTCGACAGGCACAGATACGCAGTATTTT	CASSQPRSTGTDTQYF
13	TRBV7-9	TRBJ2-7	-	-	TGTGCCAGCAGTGGCAGGGCCAATGACGAGCAGTACTTC	CASSGRANDEQYF
18	TRBV11-2	TRBJ2-3	TRBD2	-	TGTGCCAGCAGCTTAGGGCAGCGGGGGGGCCTGCCCACAGATACGCAGTATTTT	CASSLGQRGGLPTDTQYF
15	TRBV7-9	TRBJ2-7	-	-	TGTGCCAGCAGCTCCCTGGTCGGTCGGGCCGACGAGCAGTACTTC	CASSSLVGRADEQYF
13	TRBV5-6	TRBJ2-3	-	-	TGTGCCAGCAGTCTGACGGGCACAGATACGCAGTATTTT	CASSLTGTDTQYF
14	TRBV10-1	TRBJ2-7	-	-	TGCGCCAGCAGTCCCAACTCGAATTCCTACGAGCAGTACTTC	CASSPNSNSYEQYF
15	TRBV2	TRBJ2-1	-	few	TGTGCCAGCAGTGTAGCCGAAGCCTCCTACAATGAGCAGTTCTTC	CASSVAEASYNEQFF
12	TRBV29-1	TRBJ1-1	TRBD1	few	TGCAGCGTTGAAACAGGGGTTCCTGAAGCTTTCTTT	CSVETGVPEAFF
16	TRBV7-6	TRBJ2-3	-	-	TGTGCCAGCAGCCCCCGCCTGGCGGGTGTCACAGATACGCAGTATTTT	CASSPRLAGVTDTQYF
14	TRBV7-9	TRBJ1-1	TRBD1	-	TGTGCCAGCAGCCCCGGGACAGGGGGCTTTGGGGCTTTCTTT	CASSPGTGGFGAFF
15	TRBV7-9	TRBJ2-5	-	-	TGTGCCAGCAGCCTAGATGCTAGCACCAAAGAGACCCAGTACTTC	CASSLDASTKETQYF
13	TRBV29-1	TRBJ2-7	-	-	TGCAGCGTTGAAGATAGCAGGGACCACGAGCAGTACTTC	CSVEDSRDHEQYF